The clone carrying this T cell receptor (beta chain) was seen a handful of times. The sample belongs to a study of blood T cell repertoires in COVID-19. Study at large: Sites across the United States, Italy and Spain contributed samples from acute and convalescent COVID-19. From T cells, B-cell-depleted T cells, or PBMCs came the material, which was cDNA or gDNA.

The CDR3 covers 14 residues. Trimming took 6 bases from V and 0 from J, leaving 9 bases between them. Germline V CDR1 and CDR2: MDHEN, SYDVKM. Original analysis: Amplifying reference gene primers gave estimates of nucleated cell counts. The table came from immunoSEQ multiplex PCR; TCRdb's copy has only in-frame clones and leaves some out. D and trimming come from the DNA, and the V and J calls and clone size come from that table. This repertoire shows over 60,000 clones, approximately 90% found once; its top ten account for 5.5% to 8.5%. This TCR was recovered from an elderly woman with active COVID-19. The chain recombines TRBV28 with TRBJ2-1; TRBD2 might be the D (6 bases). Input material: peripheral blood. As DNA, the CDR3 is TGTGCCAGCAGAAGCGGGTACTCCTACAATGAGCAGTTCTTC. Translation gives CASRSGYSYNEQFF.